This is a list of T cell receptor beta chains from one sample in a study of T cells in tumors after PD-1 blockade. Libraries were prepared by immunoSEQ multiplex PCR; TCRdb keeps only in-frame clonotypes and omits some of them. The profile shows tens of thousands of clones, approximately 78% of them singletons. The specimen comprised PBMCs, sampled before anti-PD-1 treatment. The receptors were gathered from a human donor with basal cell carcinoma. Each CDR3 is given with its conserved first and last residue. Fields, in order: CDR3 length, D gene, clone size, J gene, V gene, CDR3 protein, CDR3 DNA. The D gene is left open where the match is weak. Size values are once, few and many counts, or a class for expanded clones, and some rows have none.

13,NA,NA,TRBJ2-3,TRBV12-3/TRBV12-4,CASSLLGEDTQYF,TGTGCCAGCAGTTTACTCGGGGAAGATACGCAGTATTTT
17,TRBD2,NA,TRBJ2-1,TRBV2,CASSIGTSGISYNEQFF,TGTGCCAGCAGTATTGGGACTAGCGGGATTTCCTACAATGAGCAGTTCTTC
14,NA,NA,TRBJ2-2,TRBV6-1,CASSDRSGSGELFF,TGTGCCAGCAGTGACCGATCAGGGTCCGGGGAGCTGTTTTTT
16,TRBD2,NA,TRBJ2-1,TRBV28,CASSTLGLAAYNEQFF,TGTGCCAGCAGTACCCTCGGACTAGCGGCCTACAATGAGCAGTTCTTC
14,TRBD1,NA,TRBJ2-7,TRBV5-1,CASSSYGQGGEQYF,TGCGCCAGCAGCTCTTACGGACAGGGGGGCGAGCAGTACTTC
12,NA,NA,TRBJ2-5,TRBV7-2,CASSLSRETQYF,TGTGCCAGCAGCTTATCCAGAGAGACCCAGTACTTC
11,NA,NA,TRBJ2-7,TRBV20-1,CSARDGREQYF,TGCAGTGCTAGAGATGGGCGGGAGCAGTACTTC
15,NA,NA,TRBJ1-4,TRBV7-2,CASSLAGSANEKLFF,TGTGCCAGCAGCTTAGCGGGGTCGGCTAATGAAAAACTGTTTTTT
15,NA,NA,TRBJ1-6,TRBV4-2,CASSPSGARDSPLHF,TGTGCCAGCAGCCCGTCCGGGGCACGGGATTCACCCCTCCACTTT
16,NA,NA,TRBJ1-5,TRBV23-1,CASSPLGFYSNQPQHF,TGCGCCAGCAGTCCCCTGGGGTTTTATAGCAATCAGCCCCAGCATTTT
13,NA,once,TRBJ1-4,TRBV19,CASSPRQVEKLFF,TGTGCCAGTAGCCCACGACAGGTTGAAAAACTGTTTTTT
15,NA,NA,TRBJ2-7,TRBV19,CASSIGPQGEDEQYF,TGTGCCAGTAGTATAGGTCCCCAGGGTGAAGACGAGCAGTACTTC
14,NA,NA,TRBJ2-3,TRBV11-3,CASSQGRSTDTQYF,TGTGCCAGCAGCCAGGGACGGAGCACAGATACGCAGTATTTT
16,TRBD2,few,TRBJ2-3,TRBV27,CASSFTSGAPQDTQYF,TGTGCCAGCAGTTTCACTAGCGGGGCGCCTCAAGATACGCAGTATTTT
17,NA,NA,TRBJ2-7,TRBV4-1,CASSQGDGGVKTYEQYF,TGCGCCAGCAGCCAAGGGGATGGAGGTGTCAAGACCTACGAGCAGTACTTC
14,NA,NA,TRBJ1-2,TRBV2,CASSEQGIGYGYTF,TGTGCCAGCAGTGAGCAGGGGATCGGCTATGGCTACACCTTC
15,TRBD2,NA,TRBJ2-3,TRBV29-1,CSPQRTSGILDTQYF,TGCAGCCCACAACGGACTAGCGGGATCCTGGATACGCAGTATTTT
15,TRBD2,NA,TRBJ2-1,TRBV10-1,CASSASGRAYNEQFF,TGCGCCAGCAGTGCCAGCGGGAGGGCCTACAATGAGCAGTTCTTC
13,TRBD1,NA,TRBJ1-2,TRBV7-3,CASSLRTGGGYTF,TGTGCCAGCAGCTTACGTACAGGGGGCGGCTACACCTTC
13,NA,NA,TRBJ2-5,TRBV18,CASSPYSQETQYF,TGTGCCAGCTCACCATACAGCCAAGAGACCCAGTACTTC
12,NA,once,TRBJ1-3,TRBV3-1/TRBV3-2,CASRAGRDTIYF,TGTGCCAGCCGGGCAGGTCGGGACACCATATATTTT
12,NA,NA,TRBJ1-2,TRBV4-1,CASQLLTGGYTF,TGCGCCAGCCAGCTCCTTACTGGTGGCTACACCTTC
14,TRBD1,NA,TRBJ2-2,TRBV7-3,CASSSTGWNGELFF,TGTGCCAGCAGCTCGACAGGGTGGAACGGGGAGCTGTTTTTT
16,TRBD1,NA,TRBJ2-1,TRBV9,CASSSLRQGAHNEQFF,TGTGCCAGCAGCTCCCTCCGACAGGGGGCGCACAATGAGCAGTTCTTC
16,TRBD2,NA,TRBJ2-3,TRBV30,CAWKDMGRGVRNTQYF,TGTGCCTGGAAGGATATGGGGCGGGGGGTGCGGAATACGCAGTATTTT
13,TRBD2,NA,TRBJ2-1,TRBV4-3,CASSPTSGYEQFF,TGCGCCAGCAGCCCGACTAGCGGGTATGAGCAGTTCTTC
15,TRBD1,NA,TRBJ2-7,TRBV15,CATSKSGTGLYEQYF,TGTGCCACCAGCAAATCCGGGACAGGGCTCTACGAGCAGTACTTC
15,NA,NA,TRBJ1-3,TRBV6-5,CASSYDSSSGNTIYF,TGTGCCAGCAGTTATGATTCTAGCTCTGGAAACACCATATATTTT
18,NA,NA,TRBJ2-6,TRBV19,CASSILAAGGGGANVLTF,TGTGCCAGTAGTATCCTGGCAGCCGGTGGTGGTGGGGCCAACGTCCTGACTTTC
12,NA,NA,TRBJ2-1,TRBV21-1,CARTGINNEQFF,TGTGCCAGGACAGGGATCAACAATGAGCAGTTCTTC
14,NA,NA,TRBJ2-3,TRBV24-1,CATSDSSGKDTQYF,TGTGCCACCAGTGACTCCTCGGGGAAGGATACGCAGTATTTT
15,TRBD2,NA,TRBJ2-5,TRBV9,CASSVERGGPETQYF,TGTGCCAGCAGCGTAGAACGGGGGGGCCCGGAGACCCAGTACTTC
17,TRBD2,NA,TRBJ2-4,TRBV10-3,CAISESSGVAAKNIQYF,TGTGCCATCAGTGAGTCTAGCGGGGTTGCGGCCAAAAACATTCAGTACTTC
16,TRBD2,once,TRBJ2-5,TRBV2,CASRVLAGTDQETQYF,TGTGCCAGCAGAGTACTAGCGGGGACCGACCAAGAGACCCAGTACTTC
15,NA,NA,TRBJ2-3,TRBV5-1,CASSLVGVSTDTQYF,TGCGCCAGCAGCTTGGTAGGTGTTAGCACAGATACGCAGTATTTT
16,TRBD2,few,TRBJ2-1,TRBV7-9,CASTPASGISLREQFF,TGTGCCAGCACCCCTGCTAGCGGGATATCTCTTCGGGAGCAGTTCTTC
13,NA,NA,TRBJ2-5,TRBV3-1/TRBV3-2,CASRRTEGETQYF,TGTGCCAGCAGACGGACAGAGGGGGAGACCCAGTACTTC
12,NA,medium-sized,TRBJ1-1,TRBV5-6,CASSLATGEAFF,TGTGCCAGCAGCTTGGCAACGGGGGAAGCTTTCTTT
17,TRBD2,NA,TRBJ2-3,TRBV4-2,CASSQELAGGSTDTQYF,TGTGCCAGCAGCCAAGAACTAGCGGGTGGGAGCACAGATACGCAGTATTTT
16,TRBD2,few,TRBJ2-7,TRBV19,CASSRASGRAEYEQYF,TGTGCCAGTAGTAGGGCTAGCGGGAGAGCGGAGTACGAGCAGTACTTC
14,NA,NA,TRBJ2-7,TRBV7-2,CASSLQHRDYEQYF,TGTGCCAGCAGCTTACAGCACAGAGACTACGAGCAGTACTTC
14,NA,once,TRBJ1-5,TRBV6-2/TRBV6-3,CASSYGQASQPQHF,TGTGCCAGCAGTTACGGGCAGGCTTCCCAGCCCCAGCATTTT
16,NA,NA,TRBJ1-2,TRBV28,CASSLFSWTGNYGYTF,TGTGCCAGCAGTTTATTCTCCTGGACGGGGAACTATGGCTACACCTTC
14,NA,NA,TRBJ2-3,TRBV19,CASRTSLGANTQYF,TGTGCCAGTCGGACCTCCTTGGGGGCAAATACGCAGTATTTT
12,NA,NA,TRBJ2-3,TRBV7-9,CASSPSTDTQYF,TGTGCCAGCAGCCCGAGCACAGATACGCAGTATTTT
15,NA,NA,TRBJ2-7,TRBV5-1,CASSLGRDGIYEQYF,TGCGCCAGCAGCTTGGGGAGGGACGGAATTTACGAGCAGTACTTC
14,TRBD1,NA,TRBJ1-1,TRBV2,CASSRQGPNTEAFF,TGTGCCAGCAGTCGACAGGGCCCGAACACTGAAGCTTTCTTT
15,NA,once,TRBJ2-1,TRBV9,CASSVEWGRYNEQFF,TGTGCCAGCAGCGTAGAGTGGGGCCGGTACAATGAGCAGTTCTTC
15,NA,NA,TRBJ2-7,TRBV9,CASSVGAGATYEQYF,TGTGCCAGCAGCGTAGGGGCAGGGGCTACCTACGAGCAGTACTTC
16,NA,medium-sized,TRBJ1-6,TRBV5-1,CASSLGTNSYNSPLHF,TGCGCCAGCAGCTTAGGGACGAACTCCTATAATTCACCCCTCCACTTT
11,NA,NA,TRBJ1-1,TRBV12-3/TRBV12-4,CASTFRGEAFF,TGTGCCAGCACCTTTAGGGGCGAGGCTTTCTTT